One sample yielded the 20 T cell receptor beta chains listed below, sequenced in a study of blood T cell repertoires in COVID-19. The assay was immunoSEQ multiplex PCR, and TCRdb's table has in-frame clones only and misses some. Among approximately 260,000 clones listed, 87% were seen once. Material for sequencing was PBMCs or T cells enriched from blood (not recorded which). The origin of the receptors is a woman in her 30s with acute COVID-19.

The genes are TRBV14 and TRBJ1-4, with D possibly TRBD1 on 6 matching bases. Looked up from germline, CDR1 is SGHDN and CDR2 is FVKESK. V dropped 0 bases and J dropped 10 bases, with 18 bases sitting between them. The CDR3 contains 16 residues. The CDR3 nucleotides are TGTGCCAGCAGCCAAGAACAGGGTCGGATAAGAGGAAAACTGTTTTTT. Translated: CASSQEQGRIRGKLFF. Full variable domain (missing parts from reference TRBV14 and TRBJ1-4): EAGVTQFPSHSVIEKGQTVTLRCDPISGHDNLYWYRRVMGKEIKFLLHFVKESKQDESGMPNNRFLAERTGGTYSTLKVQPAELEDSGVYFCASSQEQGRIRGKLFFGSGTQLSVL.

The V call is TRBV6-5, the J call TRBJ2-7; possibly TRBD2 for D (6 bases). Looked up from germline, CDR1 is MNHEY and CDR2 is SVGAGI. The CDR3 loop spans 15 amino acids. V lost 9 bases to trimming and J lost 0 bases, with 18 bases between them. The CDR3 loop reads CASTPDSGSSYEQYF. The CDR3 region has the DNA TGTGCCAGTACCCCTGATAGCGGAAGCTCCTACGAGCAGTACTTC.

V and J are TRBV6-4 and TRBJ2-7; the match to TRBD2 covers 8 bases. This CDR3 spans 16 amino acids. Trimming removed 7 bases from V and 1 base from J; junction bases left unmatched: 12. Germline V gene sequence: CDR1 MRHNA, CDR2 SNTAGT. The CDR3 spells CASTDSRSGTSYEQYF. The CDR3 coding sequence is TGTGCCAGCACCGACTCCCGTAGCGGGACTTCCTACGAGCAGTACTTC.

This clone occurred once. This sequence joins TRBV7-9 and TRBJ1-6; 8 bases fit TRBD1. The V and J ends lost 5 bases and 6 bases, in that order; junction bases with no gene match: 6. Per the germline V gene, CDR1 is SEHNR and CDR2 is FQNEAQ (reference sequence). The CDR3 covers 15 residues. The CDR3 protein is CASSPGTGSNSPLHF. The DNA of the CDR3 is TGTGCCAGCAGCCCCGGGACAGGCAGTAATTCACCCCTCCACTTT.

This chain joins TRBV10-3 and TRBJ1-6, with 7 bases that match TRBD1. The ends lost 2 bases at V and 5 bases at J; junction bases unmatched: 12. Germline assignment: CDR1 ENHRY and CDR2 SYGVKD. The CDR3 contains 18 residues. CDR3 sequence: CAISETYPGTANNSPLHF. CDR3 DNA sequence: TGTGCCATCAGTGAGACCTACCCCGGGACAGCAAATAATTCACCCCTCCACTTT.

This chain joins TRBV18 and TRBJ2-1; the match to TRBD1 covers 11 bases. Trimming took 3 bases from V and 3 from J; bases not matched to a gene: 1. The CDR3 contains 15 residues. Germline CDR1 KGHSH, CDR2 LQKENI. CDR3 nucleotides: TGTGCCAGCTCACCGGGACAGGGGGACTACAATGAGCAGTTCTTC. Translated, it gives CASSPGQGDYNEQFF.

The V gene is TRBV28, the J gene TRBJ1-5; D is uncertain. Germline values: CDR1 MDHEN, CDR2 SYDVKM. CDR3 length: 13 amino acids. V was cut by 6 bases and J by 5 bases, with 11 bases left in between. The CDR3 coding sequence is TGTGCCAGCAGCTTGGTGAGCCATCAGCCCCAGCATTTT. This translates into CASSLVSHQPQHF. Drawing the rest from reference TRBV28 and TRBJ1-5, the complete variable domain is DVKVTQSSRYLVKRTGEKVFLECVQDMDHENMFWYRQDPGLGLRLIYFSYDVKMKEKGDIPEGYSVSREKKERFSLILESASTNQTSMYLCASSLVSHQPQHFGDGTRLSIL.

The chain is built from TRBV18 and TRBJ1-2; no clear D. V gave up 1 base and J gave up 1 base, with 7 bases separating them. The CDR3 spans 14 residues. Germline V gene lookup returns CDR1 KGHSH and CDR2 LQKENI. The CDR3: CASSPRHSNYGYTF. In nucleotides, the CDR3 is TGTGCCAGCTCACCACGTCACAGTAACTATGGCTACACCTTC.

This clone was recorded only once. The chain is built from TRBV7-9 and TRBJ1-5; a possible D gene is TRBD1 (6 bases). Trimming stripped 6 bases from V and 3 bases from J, with 9 bases between. The CDR3 contains 13 residues. Germline-derived CDR1 and CDR2 are SEHNR and FQNEAQ (reference sequence). This CDR3 reads CASSRDNNQPQHF. CDR3 nucleotide sequence: TGTGCCAGCAGTAGGGACAACAATCAGCCCCAGCATTTT.

This chain joins TRBV7-3 and TRBJ2-7; TRBD2 is a possible D gene (5 bases). Trimming cost V 2 bases and J 6 bases, with 20 bases left between them. Germline CDR1 reads SGHTA; CDR2 reads FQGTGA. This CDR3 contains 16 residues. This CDR3 reads CASSLRSAAVGREQYF. CDR3 in DNA: TGTGCCAGCAGCTTACGGTCAGCGGCAGTAGGTCGCGAGCAGTACTTC.

V usage is TRBV3-1 (or the pseudogene TRBV3-2) and J usage is TRBJ1-1; 11 nucleotides match TRBD1. Germline trimming cut 3 bases from V and 3 bases from J; bases unmatched to any gene: 9. CDR1 and CDR2 from the germline V gene are LGHDT and YNNKEL (reference sequence). There are 17 residues in the CDR3. In DNA form, the CDR3 reads TGTGCCAGCAGCCATTTAGGACAGGGGGCCGGCGACACTGAAGCTTTCTTT. It translates to CASSHLGQGAGDTEAFF.

The V call is TRBV5-1, the J call TRBJ2-7; perhaps TRBD1 as D (6 bases). V was trimmed by 1 base and J by 1 base, leaving 15 bases between them. CDR1 SGHRS and CDR2 YFSETQ come from the germline V gene. The CDR3 extends over 16 amino acids. The CDR3 region is CASSLSGHAKSYEQYF. In DNA, the CDR3 is TGCGCCAGCAGCTTGTCGGGACACGCTAAGTCCTACGAGCAGTACTTC.

Concerning this clone itself: At the DNA level, this CDR3 is encoded by other sequences in the same sample as well. The chain combines TRBV15 with TRBJ2-7, with 10 bases fitting TRBD1. This CDR3 contains 14 residues. From germline, CDR1 is LNHNV and CDR2 YYDKDF (reference sequence). The junction had 1 base not matched to a gene; V was cut back by 3 bases and J by 2 bases. The CDR3 loop is CATSRDRGTYEQYF. CDR3 bases: TGTGCCACCAGCAGGGACAGGGGGACCTACGAGCAGTACTTC.

The chain carries TRBV7-2 and TRBJ2-7; D is unresolved. This CDR3 contains 15 residues. V dropped 3 bases and J dropped 2 bases, with 14 bases sitting between them. Germline-derived CDR1 and CDR2 are SGHTA and FQGNSA. CDR3 in amino acids: CASSLRTTPTYEQYF. In nucleotides, the CDR3 is TGTGCCAGCAGCTTGCGCACTACCCCCACCTACGAGCAGTACTTC.

This chain links TRBV10-3 with TRBJ2-3, with 9 bases fitting TRBD1. V was clipped by 8 bases and J by 3 bases; unmatched bases: 9. CDR3 length: 15 amino acids. CDR1 and CDR2 from the germline V gene are ENHRY and SYGVKD. In DNA, the CDR3 is TGTGCCATCGGGGGACAGGGTTTAGGGACAGATACGCAGTATTTT. This encodes CAIGGQGLGTDTQYF.

The rearrangement links TRBV28 to TRBJ1-5; 7 nucleotides align to TRBD1. Germline CDR1 and CDR2: MDHEN and SYDVKM. The V gene end was trimmed by 3 bases and the J gene end by 2 bases; junction bases not matched to a gene: 4. This CDR3 region has 15 residues. CDR3 amino acids: CASSFPTGGNQPQHF. The CDR3 DNA follows: TGTGCCAGCAGTTTCCCAACAGGGGGCAATCAGCCCCAGCATTTT. The full variable domain, its missing parts supplied by reference TRBV28 and TRBJ1-5, is DVKVTQSSRYLVKRTGEKVFLECVQDMDHENMFWYRQDPGLGLRLIYFSYDVKMKEKGDIPEGYSVSREKKERFSLILESASTNQTSMYLCASSFPTGGNQPQHFGDGTRLSIL.

For this clone: Other DNA sequences in this specimen translate into the identical CDR3. The chain recombines TRBV7-3 with TRBJ2-3; TRBD2 agrees at 12 bases. This CDR3 comprises 15 residues. After removal of 5 bases from V and 0 bases from J, the junction contained 0 bases not matched to a gene. Germline CDR1 SGHTA, CDR2 FQGTGA. CDR3 loop: CASSLAGGSTDTQYF. CDR3 bases: TGTGCCAGCAGCCTAGCGGGGGGGAGCACAGATACGCAGTATTTT.

The chain links TRBV5-1 to TRBJ2-3; no clear D. CDR3 length: 16 residues. Germline-derived CDR1 and CDR2 are SGHRS and YFSETQ. V lost 2 bases, J lost 13 bases, and 26 bases lay in between. In nucleotides, the CDR3 is TGCGCCAGCAGCTTCCCCGAGCGTGGGTATATGGTTCGTAAGTATTTT. Its protein product is CASSFPERGYMVRKYF.

The J gene is TRBJ2-7, the V gene TRBV28; tentatively, D is TRBD1 (5 bases). The CDR3 sequence is 12 residues long. Trimming cost V 6 bases and J 1 base, with 7 bases left between them. Germline lookup yields CDR1 MDHEN and CDR2 SYDVKM. The CDR3 protein is CASRTVSYEQYF. CDR3 bases: TGTGCCAGCAGGACAGTTTCCTACGAGCAGTACTTC.

This chain links TRBV5-6 with TRBJ2-7; TRBD1 might be the D (6 bases). From germline, CDR1 is SGHDT and CDR2 YYEEEE. The V end lost 4 bases, the J end lost 3 bases, and 14 bases lay between the germline ends. The CDR3 totals 14 residues. Written as DNA, the CDR3 is TGTGCCAGCAGCGTGTGGGGACATAGCTACGAGCAGTACTTC. Its translation: CASSVWGHSYEQYF.